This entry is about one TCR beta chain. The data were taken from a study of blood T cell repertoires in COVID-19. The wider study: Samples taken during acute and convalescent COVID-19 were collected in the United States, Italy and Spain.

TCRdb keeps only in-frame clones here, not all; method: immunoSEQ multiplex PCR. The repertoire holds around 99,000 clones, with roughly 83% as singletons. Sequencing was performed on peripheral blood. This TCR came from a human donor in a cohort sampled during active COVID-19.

This CDR3 is CASSTGGSYEQYF. The CDR3 DNA follows: TGTGCCAGCAGCACCGGGGGGTCCTACGAGCAGTACTTC. This sequence joins TRBV28 and TRBJ2-7, with TRBD2 identical over 7 bases. V trimming: 6 bases; J trimming: 1 base; junction bases outside the gene matches: 3. CDR3 length: 13 residues. Germline lookup yields CDR1 MDHEN and CDR2 SYDVKM.